This T cell receptor (beta chain) was obtained from a study of cytomegalovirus exposure and HLA in healthy donors. Amplification used 60 Vbeta primers and 13 Jbeta primers. TCRdb's copy holds only in-frame clones and misses some; the assay was immunoSEQ multiplex PCR. The table has fewer than 250,000 clones, less than 80% seen once; the top ten hold 0.2% to 0.25%. As for this clone: Its target is not known.

Findings of the study overall: Near-uniform donor sequencing depth was presumed by presence/absence analyses.

The V and J ends lost 6 bases and 4 bases respectively, with 4 bases between them. The CDR3 is made up of 12 amino acids. Germline V lookup: CDR1 MNHEY, CDR2 SVGAGI. This sequence joins TRBV6-5 and TRBJ1-6; D uncertain. Specimen: PBMCs. This TCR was recovered from a girl aged 2 to 10 in good health and CMV-seronegative. The CDR3 is CASREYNSPLHF. The DNA for the CDR3 is TGTGCCAGCAGGGAGTATAATTCACCCCTCCACTTT.